The clone carrying this T cell receptor (beta chain) was seen a few times. As yet, its antigen is unknown. Trimming took 3 bases from V and 5 from J; bases not matched to a gene: 9. This CDR3 is 15 amino acids long. Germline values: CDR1 SGDLS, CDR2 YYNGEE. This table comes from immunoSEQ multiplex PCR, and its TCRdb copy is limited to in-frame clones, with some not included. The repertoire holds 150,000 or so clones, with less than 95% as singletons. These data are taken from a study of T cell responses to AZD1222 COVID-19 vaccine. Notes on the study in general: Recipients of two AZD1222 doses showed rising Spike-specific TCR breadth and depth. Most donors were white British, females outnumbered males, and clonal diversity was possibly underestimated.

This specimen was peripheral blood, taken on day 0 of AZD1222 vaccination. The V call is TRBV9, the J call TRBJ1-1; TRBD1 matches at 8 bases. The receptor was isolated from an adult in good health. The CDR3 DNA is TGTGCCAGCAGCGCAGGACAGGGAGTCGGGACTGAAGCTTTCTTT. This gives the protein CASSAGQGVGTEAFF.